The clone carrying this TCR beta chain has at least ten counts. Its antigen is undetermined. This specimen comes from a study of response to subunit inactivated influenza vaccine. Regarding the study as a whole: A suggestion made by the authors is that each seasonal influenza vaccination recruits few new T cells.

The CDR3 is 15 amino acids. V was shortened by 6 bases and J by 2 bases, with 14 bases between the two germline ends. CDR1 and CDR2 (germline): LGHDT, YNNKEL (reference sequence). TCRdb passed the RT-PCR reads through MiXCR, listing each CDR3 protein once. The sample shows 450,000 to 600,000 distinct CDR3 sequences, approximately 7.2% of them seen only once. Source: PBMCs from blood, taken 23 months after vaccination. The chain joins TRBV3-1 to TRBJ2-1; D is ambiguous. This TCR was sampled from a man aged 50 to 69 who received an inactivated influenza vaccine. The CDR3, as DNA: TGTGCCAGCAGACCCAGACTGGACCCCTACAATGAGCAGTTCTTC. Translation: CASRPRLDPYNEQFF.